There are many counts of the clone carrying this T cell receptor beta chain. Its target is unknown. The V and J ends lost 2 bases and 0 bases respectively, with 8 bases between them. Germline CDR1 and CDR2: SGHRS and YFSETQ. CDR3 length: 15 residues. The data were obtained in a study of breast tumors, draining lymph nodes, adjacent tissues. Study results and limitations: Compared with lymph nodes, tumors were less diverse; compared with nontumor tissue, more. Compared with basal-like, luminal-like tumors shared significantly more repertoire with nontumor tissue. That most tumor T cells come from lymph nodes remained unproven.

TCRdb ran MiXCR on the multiplex PCR reads and lists one entry per CDR3 protein. The sample carries approximately 230,000 distinct CDR3 sequences, around 35% recorded once. The lymph nodes were axillary draining lymph nodes from breast cancer patients. Source material: axillary lymph node tissue. The chain uses TRBV5-1 and TRBJ2-2; D uncertain. The receptor was isolated from a female donor with breast cancer. Some clones in this sample may be carry-over from other donors' samples. The CDR3 DNA follows: TGCGCCAGCAGCTTAGCGTTCGCGAACACCGGGGAGCTGTTTTTT. Its translation is CASSLAFANTGELFF.